This T cell receptor (beta chain) was documented in a study of Ad26.COV2.S vaccination and SARS-CoV-2 variants. Noted treatment: about 20 received Ad26.COV2.S at low or high dose, single or two shots; about 5 received placebo; per-sample allocation not given. Material that was analyzed had been drawn on day 63 after the first vaccine or placebo injection. Repertoires were generated with immunoSEQ multiplex PCR, while TCRdb's copy carries only in-frame clones and drops some. The table has roughly 320,000 clones, 85% to 90% seen once. This receptor was identified in a person between 18 and 59 years old who received the Ad26.COV2.S COVID-19 vaccine or a placebo. The specimen comprised peripheral blood, sampled in a trial of Ad26.COV2.S vaccine versus placebo.

CDR3: CASKRRGDTEAFF. DNA of the CDR3: TGTGCCAGCAAACGACGGGGGGACACTGAAGCTTTCTTT. The rearrangement uses TRBV3-1 (or the pseudogene TRBV3-2) and TRBJ1-1; tentatively, D is TRBD1 (5 bases). V was trimmed by 7 bases and J by 3 bases, leaving 12 bases between them. Looked up from germline, CDR1 is LGHDT and CDR2 is YNNKEL (reference sequence). This CDR3 comprises 13 residues.